These T cell receptor beta chains were read from a single sample in a study of T cell changes during pregnancy in multiple sclerosis. Libraries were prepared by immunoSEQ multiplex PCR; TCRdb keeps only in-frame clonotypes and omits some of them. The sample shows some 70,000 clones, about 91% of them seen only once. The source was CD4+ T cells from peripheral blood mononuclear cells, collected in the third trimester of pregnancy. The source of these receptors is a female donor in good health, enrolled as a control in a pregnancy study. The CDR3 runs from the conserved cysteine through the conserved F or W. A D gene is named only where the DNA matches it firmly. Some rows have no size entry. The others give once, few or many, or a class for an expanded clone.

j_call clone_size v_call d_call cdr3_aa cdr3_nt
TRBJ2-3 - TRBV7-2 - CASSLVFSAGITDTQYF TGTGCCAGCAGCTTAGTTTTCTCGGCAGGGATCACAGATACGCAGTATTTT
TRBJ1-2 - TRBV15 TRBD1 CATSRALTGGGYTF TGTGCCACCAGCAGGGCTCTGACAGGGGGCGGCTACACCTTC
TRBJ2-7 - TRBV19 - CASSMSRTSYEQYF TGTGCCAGTAGTATGTCCCGGACATCCTACGAGCAGTACTTC
TRBJ1-2 - TRBV30 - CAWSRPTGANYGYTF TGTGCCTGGAGTCGTCCCACAGGAGCTAACTATGGCTACACCTTC
TRBJ2-5 - TRBV14 - CASSQDRAGRETQYF TGTGCCAGCAGCCAAGATCGGGCGGGTAGGGAGACCCAGTACTTC
TRBJ2-3 - TRBV4-3 TRBD2 CASSLGLAGGTDTQYF TGCGCCAGCAGCCTAGGACTAGCGGGGGGCACAGATACGCAGTATTTT
TRBJ1-1 - TRBV19 - CASSTFSQGSRTEAFF TGTGCCAGTAGTACATTCTCGCAGGGGAGCAGAACTGAAGCTTTCTTT
TRBJ2-1 - TRBV5-1 TRBD2 CASSLQYSGGSYNEQFF TGCGCCAGCAGCTTACAATATAGCGGGGGTTCCTACAATGAGCAGTTCTTC
TRBJ1-6 - TRBV30 TRBD1 CAWSVFRDRESPLHF TGTGCCTGGAGTGTATTCCGGGACAGGGAATCACCCCTCCACTTT
TRBJ1-1 - TRBV5-8 - CASSFRGLQNTEAFF TGTGCCAGCAGCTTTAGGGGCCTACAGAACACTGAAGCTTTCTTT
TRBJ1-2 - TRBV4-1 - CASSQDSDRSNVNGYTF TGCGCCAGCAGCCAAGATTCTGACAGGTCGAACGTCAATGGCTACACCTTC
TRBJ2-2 once TRBV6-1 - CASAIAAGELFF TGTGCCAGTGCAATAGCGGCCGGGGAGCTGTTTTTT
TRBJ1-4 - TRBV19 TRBD1 CASSGQGSGPYTTNEKLFF TGTGCCAGTAGTGGACAGGGTTCTGGGCCCTACACAACTAATGAAAAACTGTTTTTT
TRBJ2-7 - TRBV7-3 - CASSLYHGGTYEQYF TGTGCCAGCAGCTTATACCACGGCGGGACCTACGAGCAGTACTTC
TRBJ2-3 - TRBV5-1 TRBD1 CASSGYRGHTDTQYF TGCGCCAGCAGCGGGTACAGGGGACACACAGATACGCAGTATTTT
TRBJ1-2 - TRBV7-8 TRBD1 CASSPSEGAWGYTF TGTGCCAGCAGCCCGAGTGAGGGGGCGTGGGGCTACACCTTC
TRBJ2-5 once TRBV12-5 - CASGSIQETQYF TGTGCTAGTGGTTCCATCCAAGAGACCCAGTACTTC
TRBJ1-5 - TRBV18 - CASSPRPQGGSDYSNQPQHF TGTGCCAGCTCACCGAGACCTCAGGGAGGGTCAGATTATAGCAATCAGCCCCAGCATTTT
TRBJ2-3 - TRBV7-3 TRBD2 CASSLGLAGTDTQYF TGTGCCAGCAGCTTAGGACTAGCGGGCACAGATACGCAGTATTTT
TRBJ1-4 - TRBV7-8 TRBD1 CASSRAGQTNEKLFF TGTGCCAGCAGCCGGGCGGGACAGACAAATGAAAAACTGTTTTTT
TRBJ2-7 - TRBV25-1 TRBD1 CASSSRLKGATTYEQYF TGTGCCAGCAGTTCCAGGCTCAAGGGGGCTACTACTTACGAGCAGTACTTC